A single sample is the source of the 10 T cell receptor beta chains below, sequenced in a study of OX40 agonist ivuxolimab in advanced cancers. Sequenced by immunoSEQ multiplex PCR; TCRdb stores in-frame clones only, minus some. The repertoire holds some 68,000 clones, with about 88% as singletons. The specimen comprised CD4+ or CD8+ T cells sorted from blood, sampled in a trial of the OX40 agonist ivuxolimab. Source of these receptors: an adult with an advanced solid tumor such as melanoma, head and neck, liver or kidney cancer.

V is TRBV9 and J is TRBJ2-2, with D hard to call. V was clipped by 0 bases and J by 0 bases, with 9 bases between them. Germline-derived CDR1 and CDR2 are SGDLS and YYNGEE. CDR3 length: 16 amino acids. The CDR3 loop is CASSVGFAPNTGELFF. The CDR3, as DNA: TGTGCCAGCAGCGTAGGGTTTGCCCCGAACACCGGGGAGCTGTTTTTT. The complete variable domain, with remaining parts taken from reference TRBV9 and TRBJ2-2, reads DSGVTQTPKHLITATGQRVTLRCSPRSGDLSVYWYQQSLDQGLQFLIQYYNGEERAKGNILERFSAQQFPDLHSELNLSSLELGDSALYFCASSVGFAPNTGELFFGEGSRLTVL.

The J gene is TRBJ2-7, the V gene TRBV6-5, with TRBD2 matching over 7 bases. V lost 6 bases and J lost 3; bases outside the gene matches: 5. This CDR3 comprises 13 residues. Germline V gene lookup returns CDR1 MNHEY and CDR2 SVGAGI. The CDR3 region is CASRRPGGYEQYF. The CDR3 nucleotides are TGTGCCAGCAGGAGACCGGGGGGCTACGAGCAGTACTTC.

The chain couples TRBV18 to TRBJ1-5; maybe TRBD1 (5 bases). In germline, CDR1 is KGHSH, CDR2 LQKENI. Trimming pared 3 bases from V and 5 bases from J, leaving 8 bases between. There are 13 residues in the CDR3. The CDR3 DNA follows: TGTGCCAGCTCACCCGGACACGATCAGCCCCAGCATTTT. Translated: CASSPGHDQPQHF.

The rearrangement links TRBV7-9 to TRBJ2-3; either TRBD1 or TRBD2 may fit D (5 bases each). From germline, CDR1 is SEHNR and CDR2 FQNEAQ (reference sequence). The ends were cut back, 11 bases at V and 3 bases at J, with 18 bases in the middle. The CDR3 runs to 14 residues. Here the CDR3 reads CAVGDPESTDTQYF. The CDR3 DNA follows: TGTGCCGTCGGGGACCCAGAGAGTACAGATACGCAGTATTTT.

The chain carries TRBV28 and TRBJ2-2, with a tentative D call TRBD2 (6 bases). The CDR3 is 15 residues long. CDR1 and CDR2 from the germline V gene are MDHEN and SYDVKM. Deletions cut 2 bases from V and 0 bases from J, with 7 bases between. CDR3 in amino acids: CASSLRLANTGELFF. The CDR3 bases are TGTGCCAGCAGTTTACGACTAGCGAACACCGGGGAGCTGTTTTTT.

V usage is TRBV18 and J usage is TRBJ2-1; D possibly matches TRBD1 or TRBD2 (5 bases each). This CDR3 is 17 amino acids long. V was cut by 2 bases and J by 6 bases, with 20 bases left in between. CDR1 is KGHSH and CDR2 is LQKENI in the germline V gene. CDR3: CASSPGSGSLAGNEQFF. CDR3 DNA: TGTGCCAGCTCACCAGGGTCAGGGTCCCTAGCTGGCAATGAGCAGTTCTTC.

Written as DNA, the CDR3 is TGTGCCAGCACCTCGGAGGGGACCGCAACATTATATGGCTACACCTTC. Its protein is CASTSEGTATLYGYTF. The chain recombines TRBV2 with TRBJ1-2; TRBD1 might be the D (5 bases). Germline V gene sequence: CDR1 SNHLY, CDR2 FYNNEI. This CDR3 is built from 16 residues. V dropped 7 bases and J dropped 5 bases, with 23 bases sitting between them.

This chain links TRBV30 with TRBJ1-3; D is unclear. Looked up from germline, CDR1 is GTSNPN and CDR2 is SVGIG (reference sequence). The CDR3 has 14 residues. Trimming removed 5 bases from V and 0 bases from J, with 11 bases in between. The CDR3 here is CAWQHRASGNTIYF. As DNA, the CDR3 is TGTGCCTGGCAACATAGGGCCTCTGGAAACACCATATATTTT.

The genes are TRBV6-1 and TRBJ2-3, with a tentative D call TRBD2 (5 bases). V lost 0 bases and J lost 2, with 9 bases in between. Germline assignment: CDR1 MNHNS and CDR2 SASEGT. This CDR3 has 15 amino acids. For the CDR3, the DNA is TGTGCCAGCAGTGAAGCCCGGGATCCCACAGATACGCAGTATTTT. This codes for CASSEARDPTDTQYF.

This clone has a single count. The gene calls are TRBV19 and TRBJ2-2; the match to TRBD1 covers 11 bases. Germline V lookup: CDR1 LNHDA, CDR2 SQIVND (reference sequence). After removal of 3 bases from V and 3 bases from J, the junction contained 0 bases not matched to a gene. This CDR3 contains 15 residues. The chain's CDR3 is CASSMGQGDTGELFF. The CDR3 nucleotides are TGTGCCAGTAGTATGGGACAGGGGGACACCGGGGAGCTGTTTTTT.